Detailed here is one T cell receptor beta chain. What it recognizes is unknown. The PCR was carried out with 60 Vbeta primers and 13 Jbeta primers. The data were produced by immunoSEQ multiplex PCR, yet TCRdb's version contains in-frame clones alone and is incomplete. The data hold approximately 130,000 clones, with about 80% observed a single time. The sample belongs to a study of cytomegalovirus exposure and HLA in healthy donors. Study details: Early on, a data release was issued that held 80 million or so unique TCRs from HLA-typed donors.

The CDR3 consists of 19 residues. Germline V CDR1 and CDR2: SGHRS, YFSETQ. With 3 bases clipped from V and 2 bases from J, the junction kept 13 bases outside the gene matches. Study-wide points: Data from an earlier analysis indicated that most TCR beta V segments were productive either about 90% or about 30% of the time. Cytomegalovirus association was assigned to some 160 TCR beta chains. Excluded were some V segments that proved indistinguishable, including TRBV6-2 and TRBV6-3.

The chain links TRBV5-1 to TRBJ2-3, with 12 bases matching TRBD2. What was sequenced was PBMCs. This sequence originates from a woman in her 50s in good health and CMV-seropositive. CDR3 DNA sequence: TGCGCCAGCAGCTGGCCTTTAGGACTAGCGGGGCCCAACACAGATACGCAGTATTTT. Translating gives CASSWPLGLAGPNTDTQYF.